Shown below are 29 T cell receptor beta chains from a single sample sequenced in a study of cytomegalovirus exposure and HLA in healthy donors. The PCR contained 60 Vbeta and 13 Jbeta primers. This table comes from immunoSEQ multiplex PCR, and its TCRdb copy is limited to in-frame clones, with some not included. The profile shows about 110,000 clones, about two thirds of them singletons. Material for sequencing was PBMCs. The origin of the receptors is a female donor in good health and CMV-seronegative.

The rearrangement uses TRBV7-2 and TRBJ2-5, with a possible D match to TRBD2 (6 bases). Germline V gives CDR1 SGHTA, CDR2 FQGNSA. With 6 bases removed from V and 2 bases from J, the gap between germline ends came to 16 bases. The CDR3 spans 15 residues. The CDR3 nucleotides read TGTGCCAGCAGAGATCGGGACTCAGCTCAAGAGACCCAGTACTTC. This encodes CASRDRDSAQETQYF.

This sequence joins TRBV18 and TRBJ1-2; perhaps TRBD1 as D (6 bases). The CDR3 is 13 residues long. V was shortened by 3 bases and J by 8 bases, with 13 bases between the two germline ends. CDR1 KGHSH and CDR2 LQKENI come from the germline V gene. CDR3 sequence: CASSPPHRDGYTF. For the CDR3, the DNA is TGTGCCAGCTCACCTCCTCACAGGGACGGCTACACCTTC.

The V and J genes are TRBV7-8 and TRBJ2-3; 11 bases map to TRBD2. Per the germline V gene, CDR1 is SGHVS and CDR2 is FQNEAQ. Trimming at V came to 1 base and at J to 7 bases, leaving 4 bases not matched to a gene. The CDR3 spans 15 residues. The CDR3 DNA reads TGTGCCAGCAGCTTAGGTAGCGGGAGGGCTTATACGCAGTATTTT. Protein sequence: CASSLGSGRAYTQYF. Based on the CDR3 plus reference TRBV7-8 and TRBJ2-3, the full variable domain is GAGVSQSPRYKVAKRGQDVALRCDPISGHVSLFWYQQALGQGPEFLTYFQNEAQLDKSGLPSDRFFAERPEGSVSTLKIQRTQQEDSAVYLCASSLGSGRAYTQYFGPGTRLTVL.

This chain links TRBV10-3 with TRBJ2-7; 10 bases match TRBD1. The CDR3 totals 16 residues. Germline values: CDR1 ENHRY, CDR2 SYGVKD. J was trimmed by 1 base and V by 9 bases; bases with no gene match: 12. The CDR3 loop reads CAIGQGEILGSYEQYF. The CDR3 bases are TGTGCCATTGGACAGGGGGAGATTTTAGGATCCTACGAGCAGTACTTC.

In this sample, this clone turned up a few times. The V and J genes are TRBV5-4 and TRBJ2-1; D may be TRBD1 (7 bases). V was trimmed by 4 bases and J by 1 base, leaving 15 bases between them. The CDR3 spans 16 residues. Looked up from germline, CDR1 is SGHNT and CDR2 is YYREEE (reference sequence). CDR3 sequence reads: CASSPGGRRSYNEQFF. The CDR3, as DNA: TGTGCCAGCAGCCCAGGGGGGAGAAGGTCCTACAATGAGCAGTTCTTC.

This clone was detected only a few times. The chain employs TRBV9 and TRBJ1-3; D is undetermined. Per the germline V gene, CDR1 is SGDLS and CDR2 is YYNGEE. V was pared by 0 bases and J by 2 bases, with 15 bases between. The CDR3 runs to 17 residues. The DNA of the CDR3 is TGTGCCAGCAGCGTAGACCCTTTGGCGGGGACTGGAAACACCATATATTTT. This translates into CASSVDPLAGTGNTIYF.

The V gene is TRBV9, the J gene TRBJ2-5; 10 nucleotides line up with TRBD1. Germline lookup yields CDR1 SGDLS and CDR2 YYNGEE. Losses at the gene ends were 4 bases for V and 4 bases for J; bases not matched to a gene: 4. This CDR3 has 14 residues. The DNA of the CDR3 is TGTGCCAGCAGCTCCCGGACAGGGGGAGAGACCCAGTACTTC. It yields the protein CASSSRTGGETQYF.

This clone was counted once. The gene calls are TRBV11-3 and TRBJ2-3; D might be TRBD2 (5 bases). The CDR3 is 14 amino acids. Germline V gene sequence: CDR1 SGHNT, CDR2 YENEEA. Trimming shortened V by 3 bases and J by 6 bases, and 13 bases separated the two germline ends. Written as DNA, the CDR3 is TGTGCCAGCAGCTTGGCTAGCACCGGGGATACGCAGTATTTT. This gives the protein CASSLASTGDTQYF.

The V gene is TRBV5-1, the J gene TRBJ2-5, with 7 nucleotides matching TRBD2. This CDR3 has 15 residues. With V trimmed by 6 bases and J by 2 bases, 10 bases remained unmatched. Germline assignment: CDR1 SGHRS and CDR2 YFSETQ. CDR3 amino acids: CASTPGTTNQETQYF. DNA for the CDR3: TGCGCCAGCACCCCCGGGACTACGAATCAAGAGACCCAGTACTTC.

The rearrangement uses TRBV28 and TRBJ1-5; 8 bases line up with TRBD1. Germline CDR1 is MDHEN and CDR2 is SYDVKM. V shed 3 bases, J shed 8 bases, and the junction held 9 bases outside the gene matches. The CDR3 length is 15 residues. In nucleotides, the CDR3 is TGTGCCAGCAGTTTGGGGCAGGGGGCGGCAAAGCCCCAGCATTTT. This gives the protein CASSLGQGAAKPQHF.

V is TRBV12-1 and J is TRBJ2-7; the D call TRBD1 from the table was never checked on the DNA. TRBV12-1 is marked as a pseudogene. The CDR3 sequence is 12 residues long. Here the CDR3 reads CASSARHDEQYF. CDR3 DNA sequence: TGTGCCAGCAGCGCCCGACATGACGAGCAGTACTTC.

The CDR3 is CASSQGLAWREETQYF. Here the CDR3 DNA reads TGTGCCAGCAGTCAGGGACTGGCGTGGAGGGAGGAGACCCAGTACTTC. V is TRBV28 and J is TRBJ2-5; D might be TRBD2 (6 bases). Trimming stripped 5 bases from V and 5 bases from J, with 21 bases between. The CDR3 covers 16 residues. Looked up from germline, CDR1 is MDHEN and CDR2 is SYDVKM.

V usage is TRBV19 and J usage is TRBJ1-2; 10 bases align to TRBD1. There are 14 residues in the CDR3. V lost 6 bases and J lost 2; bases outside the gene matches: 3. CDR1 is LNHDA, CDR2 SQIVND, per germline (reference sequence). CDR3 protein: CASSRDRGNYGYTF. The CDR3 nucleotides are TGTGCCAGTAGCCGGGACAGGGGAAACTATGGCTACACCTTC.

This clone was counted a single time. This sequence joins TRBV5-1 and TRBJ1-1; D is undetermined. Trimming removed 0 bases from V and 3 bases from J, with 15 bases in between. There are 16 residues in the CDR3. Germline V gene lookup returns CDR1 SGHRS and CDR2 YFSETQ. The CDR3 sequence: CASSLVRVGTYTEAFF. The DNA of the CDR3 is TGCGCCAGCAGCTTGGTGAGGGTCGGAACCTACACTGAAGCTTTCTTT.

This clone was seen only a few times. The chain uses TRBV5-1 and TRBJ1-1; 10 positions match TRBD1. CDR3 length equals 14 residues. The germline CDR1 and CDR2 sequences are SGHRS and YFSETQ. V lost 4 bases, J lost 5 bases, and 5 bases stayed unmatched. CDR3 residues: CASSLRTGGTEAFF. The CDR3 DNA is TGCGCCAGCAGCCTTCGGACAGGGGGGACTGAAGCTTTCTTT.

This chain uses TRBV10-3 with TRBJ1-5; 10 nucleotides agree with TRBD1. Germline lookup yields CDR1 ENHRY and CDR2 SYGVKD. This CDR3 contains 14 residues. J was trimmed by 4 bases and V by 6 bases; bases with no gene match: 3. The DNA for the CDR3 is TGTGCCATCAGCCCGGGACAGGGGAATCAGCCCCAGCATTTT. Protein: CAISPGQGNQPQHF.

V is TRBV4-1 and J is TRBJ2-7, with TRBD2 as a possible D gene (5 bases). V was shortened by 0 bases and J by 3 bases, with 18 bases between the two germline ends. The germline CDR1 and CDR2 sequences are MGHRA and YSYEKL. This CDR3 comprises 17 residues. CDR3: CASSQDLSDSRRYEQYF. The DNA of the CDR3 is TGCGCCAGCAGCCAAGACCTTAGCGATTCAAGGCGCTACGAGCAGTACTTC.

The chain is built from TRBV7-6 and TRBJ2-3, with D hard to call. The ends were cut back, 0 bases at V and 6 bases at J, with 4 bases in the middle. Per germline, CDR1 SGHVS and CDR2 FNYEAQ. The CDR3 spans 12 residues. In nucleotides, the CDR3 is TGTGCCAGCAGCTTAGCAGCCGATACGCAGTATTTT. This sequence encodes CASSLAADTQYF.

The chain employs TRBV28 and TRBJ2-5, with D hard to call. The CDR3 sequence is 13 residues long. Germline V CDR1 and CDR2: MDHEN, SYDVKM. V lost 5 bases and J 3 bases, leaving 10 bases between the germline ends. The CDR3 DNA reads as TGTGCCAGCAGTCCAACTGAAGAAGAGACCCAGTACTTC. Its translation: CASSPTEEETQYF.

The V call is TRBV11-2, the J call TRBJ2-2; 11 positions agree with TRBD2. The CDR3 spans 17 residues. CDR1 and CDR2 (germline): SGHAT, FQNNGV. Germline trimming cut 8 bases from V and 4 bases from J; bases unmatched to any gene: 12. The CDR3 DNA reads TGTGCCAGCGGTTCACTAGCGGGAGTTTTTACCACCGGGGAGCTGTTTTTT. Its protein is CASGSLAGVFTTGELFF.

The rearrangement links TRBV5-4 to TRBJ2-7; TRBD1 matches at 7 bases. The germline V gene encodes CDR1 SGHNT and CDR2 YYREEE (reference sequence). The CDR3 spans 15 residues. Trimming cost V 4 bases and J 0 bases; bases outside gene matches: 7. The CDR3 region is CASSQDRPSSYEQYF. CDR3 nucleotide sequence: TGTGCCAGCAGCCAGGACAGGCCTAGCTCCTACGAGCAGTACTTC. Full variable domain (missing parts from reference TRBV5-4 and TRBJ2-7): ETGVTQSPTHLIKTRGQQVTLRCSSQSGHNTVSWYQQALGQGPQFIFQYYREEENGRGNFPPRFSGLQFPNYSSELNVNALELDDSALYLCASSQDRPSSYEQYFGPGTRLTVT.

V usage is TRBV16 and J usage is TRBJ1-5; 8 nucleotides match TRBD1. CDR1 is KGHSY and CDR2 is FQNENV in the germline V gene. This CDR3 comprises 15 residues. The V segment lost 3 bases and the J segment 5 bases; nucleotides outside the gene matches: 6. CDR3 sequence (DNA): TGTGCCAGCAGCCACCCGGGACAGGTCTATCAGCCCCAGCATTTT. Its protein product is CASSHPGQVYQPQHF.

The genes are TRBV9 and TRBJ2-3; TRBD1 might be the D (6 bases). The CDR3 extends over 14 amino acids. Germline-derived CDR1 and CDR2 are SGDLS and YYNGEE. The ends were cut back, 2 bases at V and 2 bases at J, with 9 bases in the middle. CDR3 residues: CASSVGTTTDTQYF. In DNA form, the CDR3 reads TGTGCCAGCAGCGTGGGGACAACCACAGATACGCAGTATTTT.

The chain carries TRBV28 and TRBJ1-4; D gene unclear. V shed 8 bases and J shed 4 bases, with 8 bases lying between them. The CDR3 length is 12 residues. Per germline, CDR1 MDHEN and CDR2 SYDVKM. The CDR3 protein is CASSVVNEKLFF. CDR3 nucleotides: TGTGCCAGCTCCGTTGTTAATGAAAAACTGTTTTTT.

This chain joins TRBV6-5 and TRBJ2-3; D remains ambiguous. Germline V gives CDR1 MNHEY, CDR2 SVGAGI. The CDR3 totals 14 residues. Trimming cost V 5 bases and J 5 bases, with 14 bases left between them. CDR3 sequence reads: CASSALRSLDTQYF. As DNA, the CDR3 is TGTGCCAGCAGTGCTCTTAGATCTTTAGATACGCAGTATTTT.

The chain couples TRBV18 to TRBJ2-1, with TRBD2 identical over 14 bases. This CDR3 contains 17 residues. Germline CDR1 KGHSH, CDR2 LQKENI. The trim removed 8 bases at V and 9 bases at J, leaving 15 bases unmatched. The CDR3 loop reads CASPADPGTSGSGEQFF. In DNA form, the CDR3 reads TGTGCCAGCCCGGCCGATCCCGGGACTAGCGGGAGCGGTGAGCAGTTCTTC.

This clone was seen once. J is TRBJ2-7 and V is TRBV4-1, with TRBD1 identical over 8 bases. CDR3 length equals 14 residues. Unmatched junction bases numbered 8, after V lost 5 bases and J lost 5 bases. Germline loops: CDR1 MGHRA, CDR2 YSYEKL. CDR3 sequence (DNA): TGCGCCAGCAGCAAGGCAGGGGGCGACGACGAGCAGTACTTC. Its translation is CASSKAGGDDEQYF.

This clone was counted only a few times. The chain uses TRBV27 and TRBJ1-6; D unresolved. This CDR3 contains 12 residues. Trimming took 4 bases from V and 14 from J, leaving 12 bases between them. Germline V gene sequence: CDR1 MNHEY, CDR2 SMNVEV (reference sequence). Written as DNA, the CDR3 is TGTGCCAGCAGTTCCATCCCGGGGTCCCTCCACTTT. Protein product: CASSSIPGSLHF.

This clone has a handful of counts. The chain is built from TRBV7-2 and TRBJ2-1; TRBD2 might be the D (5 bases). Deletions cut 1 base from V and 8 bases from J, with 18 bases between. The CDR3 consists of 16 residues. The germline gives CDR1 SGHTA, CDR2 FQGNSA. CDR3 protein: CASSLGFRDVGYEQFF. The DNA for the CDR3 is TGTGCCAGCAGCTTAGGGTTTCGGGATGTTGGCTATGAGCAGTTCTTC. The variable domain in full, completed from reference TRBV7-2 and TRBJ2-1, reads GAGVSQSPSNKVTEKGKDVELRCDPISGHTALYWYRQSLGQGLEFLIYFQGNSAPDKSGLPSDRFSAERTGGSVSTLTIQRTQQEDSAVYLCASSLGFRDVGYEQFFGPGTRLTVL.